A selection of T cell receptor beta chains follows, all from one sample in a study of T cells in Graves' hyperthyroidism and ophthalmopathy. TCRdb itself ran the multiplex PCR reads through MiXCR, one entry per CDR3 protein. The table shows 350,000 to 400,000 distinct CDR3 sequences, with approximately 15% occurring only once. Specimen: blood. These receptor sequences come from a woman in her sixties with Graves' hyperthyroidism. CDR3s include the opening cysteine and the closing phenylalanine or tryptophan. A D gene is named only where the DNA matches it firmly. Clone size is not always given. Where it is, it says once, few, many or a class for expanded clones.

>TRBD2|TRBV28|TRBJ2-1|many
CASSLAGRMGNEQFF
TGTGCCAGCAGCCTAGCGGGCCGGATGGGCAATGAGCAGTTCTTC
>TRBD1|TRBV4-1|TRBJ2-7|-
CASSPLTGNSYEQYF
TGCGCCAGCAGCCCATTGACAGGGAACTCCTACGAGCAGTACTTC
>-|TRBV6-4|TRBJ1-1|few
CASSDSWGTEAFF
TGTGCCAGCAGTGACTCTTGGGGGACTGAAGCTTTCTTT
>-|TRBV6-5|TRBJ1-2|once
CASSYSSAGGNGYTF
TGTGCCAGCAGTTACTCTTCGGCTGGGGGTAATGGCTACACCTTC
>-|TRBV18|TRBJ1-1|many
CASSPPTDSAFGAFF
TGTGCCAGCTCACCACCGACGGACAGCGCCTTTGGAGCTTTCTTT
>-|TRBV11-2|TRBJ2-2|-
CASSPGTLNTGEPFF
TGTGCCAGCAGCCCGGGGACTTTAAACACCGGGGAGCCGTTTTTT
>-|TRBV4-1|TRBJ1-2|-
CASSQFQGSNYGYTF
TGCGCCAGCAGCCAATTTCAGGGTTCGAACTATGGCTACACCTTC
>TRBD2|TRBV29-1|TRBJ2-7|-
CSVEFRLAGTYEQYF
TGCAGCGTTGAATTCCGACTAGCGGGGACCTACGAGCAGTACTTC
>TRBD1|TRBV24-1|TRBJ1-1|many
CATSASDRGLTEAFF
TGTGCCACCAGTGCCTCCGACAGGGGGCTCACTGAAGCTTTCTTT
>-|TRBV30|TRBJ2-2|many
CAWSVLTFSGELFF
TGTGCCTGGAGTGTACTGACTTTCTCCGGGGAGCTGTTTTTT
>-|TRBV10-3|TRBJ2-1|many
CAISERGGEQFF
TGTGCCATCAGTGAACGGGGAGGTGAGCAGTTCTTC
>TRBD1|TRBV10-2|TRBJ1-5|many
CASRQGQGIQPQHF
TGCGCCAGCAGGCAGGGACAGGGGATTCAGCCCCAGCATTTT
>-|TRBV11-2|TRBJ1-1|many
CASSWGVNTEAFF
TGTGCCAGCAGTTGGGGTGTGAACACTGAAGCTTTCTTT
>-|TRBV20-1|TRBJ2-7|many
CSARAIGQRYEQYF
TGCAGTGCTAGAGCCATCGGACAGCGCTACGAGCAGTACTTC
>-|TRBV3-1|TRBJ2-7|many
CASSQESGRVAEQYF
TGTGCCAGCAGCCAAGAATCGGGGCGAGTCGCCGAGCAGTACTTC
>TRBD1|TRBV28|TRBJ1-2|many
CASSPGQGAGGYTF
TGTGCCAGCAGCCCGGGACAGGGGGCCGGTGGCTACACCTTC
>-|TRBV19|TRBJ1-6|-
CASSIGRLYSYNSPLHF
TGTGCCAGTAGTATCGGCCGCCTATACTCCTATAATTCACCCCTCCACTTT
>-|TRBV18|TRBJ2-3|few
CASSPPRRVVSTDTQYF
TGTGCCAGCTCACCACCCCGGCGGGTGGTCAGCACAGATACGCAGTATTTT
>TRBD2|TRBV24-1|TRBJ2-3|many
CATSDASGRGADTQYF
TGTGCCACCAGTGATGCAAGCGGGAGGGGGGCGGATACGCAGTATTTT
>-|TRBV28|TRBJ2-1|few
CASSRGRTASYNEQFF
TGTGCCAGCAGCCGAGGACGGACTGCCTCCTACAATGAGCAGTTCTTC
>TRBD1|TRBV27|TRBJ1-5|few
CASSFQGATSNQPQHF
TGTGCCAGCAGTTTCCAGGGGGCAACGAGCAATCAGCCCCAGCATTTT
>TRBD1|TRBV11-3|TRBJ2-7|many
CASSLGTGGSVEQYF
TGTGCCAGCAGCTTAGGGACAGGGGGCTCGGTCGAGCAGTACTTC
>-|TRBV30|TRBJ2-5|many
CAWSDGGGSETQYF
TGTGCCTGGAGTGACGGTGGGGGGTCAGAGACCCAGTACTTC
>TRBD2|TRBV5-1|TRBJ2-1|many
CASSRGLAGGYNEQFF
TGCGCCAGCAGCCGCGGACTAGCGGGAGGATACAATGAGCAGTTCTTC
>TRBD2|TRBV6-1|TRBJ2-1|many
CASIGLALYEQFF
TGTGCCAGCATCGGACTAGCGTTATACGAGCAGTTCTTC
>-|TRBV15|TRBJ2-1|once
CATSRVGLDNEQFF
TGTGCCACCAGCAGAGTGGGCCTAGACAATGAGCAGTTCTTC
>-|TRBV30|TRBJ2-1|many
CAWSERNEQFF
TGTGCCTGGAGTGAACGCAATGAGCAGTTCTTC
>TRBD2|TRBV19|TRBJ2-2|few
CASSTASGSFTGELFF
TGTGCCAGTAGTACCGCTAGCGGGAGTTTCACCGGGGAGCTGTTTTTT
>-|TRBV2|TRBJ2-1|-
CASKKDSSYNEQFF
TGTGCCAGCAAAAAGGACAGCTCCTACAATGAGCAGTTCTTC
>-|TRBV27|TRBJ2-1|many
CASSLSVLGQFF
TGTGCCAGCAGTTTATCTGTACTGGGGCAGTTCTTC
>TRBD2|TRBV20-1|TRBJ2-1|many
CSARGTSWERLIYNEQFF
TGCAGTGCTAGAGGGACTAGCTGGGAAAGGTTAATCTACAATGAGCAGTTCTTC
>-|TRBV18|TRBJ2-5|few
CASSPPRQGGRETQYF
TGTGCCAGCTCACCACCCCGACAGGGAGGGAGGGAGACCCAGTACTTC
>-|TRBV2|TRBJ2-5|-
CASRRTEETQYF
TGTGCCAGCAGGAGAACAGAAGAGACCCAGTACTTC
>-|TRBV19|TRBJ1-1|-
CASSIGGRSNTEAFF
TGTGCCAGTAGTATAGGAGGGCGATCCAACACTGAAGCTTTCTTT
>-|TRBV6-1|TRBJ2-4|-
CASSRGGFKNIQYF
TGTGCCAGCAGCAGGGGGGGCTTCAAAAACATTCAGTACTTC
>-|TRBV18|TRBJ2-5|many
CASSPQPRQETQYF
TGTGCCAGCTCACCACAGCCTCGACAAGAGACCCAGTACTTC
>TRBD1|TRBV5-6|TRBJ1-1|few
CASSLRYRGKTEAFF
TGTGCCAGCAGCTTGAGGTACAGGGGTAAGACTGAAGCTTTCTTT
>TRBD1|TRBV7-9|TRBJ1-1|many
CASSPGQGLNTEAFF
TGTGCCAGCAGCCCGGGACAGGGCCTGAACACTGAAGCTTTCTTT
>-|TRBV2|TRBJ2-7|few
CAIIAGSSYEQYF
TGTGCCATCATCGCTGGTTCTTCCTACGAGCAGTACTTC
>TRBD2|TRBV19|TRBJ2-7|many
CASSWRRLGLAGTYEQYF
TGTGCCAGTAGTTGGAGACGTTTGGGACTAGCGGGGACCTACGAGCAGTACTTC
>TRBD1|TRBV27|TRBJ2-3|few
CASSLTPTGTRDTDTQYF
TGTGCCAGCAGTTTAACCCCGACAGGGACGAGAGACACAGATACGCAGTATTTT
>TRBD2|TRBV11-3|TRBJ2-7|-
CASSFSGSRDEQYF
TGTGCCAGCAGCTTTAGCGGGAGTCGGGACGAGCAGTACTTC
>-|TRBV28|TRBJ2-4|-
CATTTGGSNLAKNIQYF
TGTGCCACCACCACCGGTGGAAGCAATCTAGCCAAAAACATTCAGTACTTC
>-|TRBV20-1|TRBJ2-7|many
CSARDTPIDSGAYEQYF
TGCAGTGCTAGAGATACCCCGATTGATAGCGGAGCCTACGAGCAGTACTTC
>-|TRBV20-1|TRBJ1-2|many
CSARDTKGAPQAF
TGCAGTGCTAGAGATACGAAGGGAGCCCCTCAGGCCTTC
>-|TRBV5-5|TRBJ2-3|-
CASSRGHAGTDTQYF
TGTGCCAGCAGCCGTGGACACGCCGGCACAGATACGCAGTATTTT
>TRBD2|TRBV12-3/TRBV12-4|TRBJ2-5|few
CASSSSAGGSETQYF
TGTGCCAGCAGTTCCTCAGCGGGAGGGTCGGAGACCCAGTACTTC
>-|TRBV20-1|TRBJ2-1|few
CSARTTNSYNEQFF
TGCAGTGCAAGGACTACCAACTCCTACAATGAGCAGTTCTTC
>TRBD2|TRBV9|TRBJ2-3|-
CASSRAPYLAGGDTDTQYF
TGTGCCAGCAGTCGTGCTCCTTATCTAGCGGGAGGGGACACAGATACGCAGTATTTT
>TRBD2|TRBV11-3|TRBJ2-4|many
CASRESGLAGFKNIQYF
TGTGCCAGCAGGGAGTCGGGACTAGCGGGATTCAAAAACATTCAGTACTTC
>-|TRBV6-1|TRBJ2-1|-
CASSEALQGWQFF
TGTGCCAGCAGTGAAGCGCTTCAGGGCTGGCAGTTCTTC
>-|TRBV2|TRBJ1-4|many
CASRGLWDEKLFF
TGTGCCAGCAGAGGCCTGTGGGATGAAAAACTGTTTTTT
>TRBD1|TRBV25-1|TRBJ1-2|few
CASSDSPGQPYGYTF
TGTGCCAGCAGTGATTCTCCGGGACAGCCATATGGCTACACCTTC
>-|TRBV2|TRBJ2-1|many
CASNLRRGIEQFF
TGTGCCAGCAATCTTCGGAGGGGAATTGAGCAGTTCTTC
>-|TRBV25-1|TRBJ1-6|-
CASRGPYSPLHF
TGTGCCAGTCGGGGGCCCTATTCACCCCTCCACTTT